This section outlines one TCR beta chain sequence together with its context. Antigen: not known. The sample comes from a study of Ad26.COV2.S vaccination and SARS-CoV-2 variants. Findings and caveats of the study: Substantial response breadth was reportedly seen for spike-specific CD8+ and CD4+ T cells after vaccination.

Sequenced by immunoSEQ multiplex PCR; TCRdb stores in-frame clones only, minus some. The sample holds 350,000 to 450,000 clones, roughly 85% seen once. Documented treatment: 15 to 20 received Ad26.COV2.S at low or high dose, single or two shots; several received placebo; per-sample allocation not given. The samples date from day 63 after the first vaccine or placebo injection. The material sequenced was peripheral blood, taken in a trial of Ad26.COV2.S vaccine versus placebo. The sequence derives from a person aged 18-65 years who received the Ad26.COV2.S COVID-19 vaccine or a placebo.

CDR3 DNA: TGTGCCAGCAGCCAAGTAGTCGGGGGCACTGAAGCTTTCTTT. The encoded protein is CASSQVVGGTEAFF. This chain joins TRBV3-1 (or the pseudogene TRBV3-2) and TRBJ1-1; the D gene is possibly TRBD1 (5 bases). V was trimmed by 1 base and J by 4 bases, leaving 10 bases between them. There are 14 residues in the CDR3. Germline loops: CDR1 LGHDT, CDR2 YNNKEL (reference sequence).